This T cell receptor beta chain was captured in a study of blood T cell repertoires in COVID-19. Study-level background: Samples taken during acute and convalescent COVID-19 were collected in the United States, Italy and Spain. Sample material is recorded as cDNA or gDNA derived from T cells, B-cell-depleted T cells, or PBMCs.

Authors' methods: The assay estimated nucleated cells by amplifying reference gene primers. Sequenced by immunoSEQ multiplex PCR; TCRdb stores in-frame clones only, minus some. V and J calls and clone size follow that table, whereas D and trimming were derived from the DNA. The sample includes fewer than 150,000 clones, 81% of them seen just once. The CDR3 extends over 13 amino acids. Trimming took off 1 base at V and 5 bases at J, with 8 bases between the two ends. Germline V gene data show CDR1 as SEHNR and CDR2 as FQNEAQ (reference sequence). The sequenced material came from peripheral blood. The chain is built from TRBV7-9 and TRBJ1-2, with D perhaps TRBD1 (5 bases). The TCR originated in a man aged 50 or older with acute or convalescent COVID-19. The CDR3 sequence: CASSLGRAYGYTF. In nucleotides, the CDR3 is TGTGCCAGCAGCTTAGGCAGGGCATATGGCTACACCTTC.